Presented here are 10 T cell receptor beta chains from one specimen sequenced in a study of cytomegalovirus exposure and HLA in healthy donors. It was with 60 Vbeta and 13 Jbeta primers that the PCR ran. Clones were sequenced by immunoSEQ multiplex PCR, and TCRdb holds only the in-frame ones, with some missing. The profile shows roughly 130,000 clones, 84% of them singletons. Sequenced: PBMCs. All receptors derive from a woman aged 18-29 years in good health and CMV-seropositive.

The V call is TRBV7-9, the J call TRBJ2-5; the match to TRBD2 covers 8 bases. Germline-derived CDR1 and CDR2 are SEHNR and FQNEAQ (reference sequence). V gave up 5 bases and J gave up 5 bases; unmatched junction bases: 13. The CDR3 consists of 16 residues. This CDR3 reads CASSTYGGAGPETQYF. CDR3 coding DNA: TGTGCCAGCAGCACCTACGGGGGGGCCGGGCCCGAGACCCAGTACTTC.

The chain combines TRBV5-1 with TRBJ2-5; D may be TRBD1 (5 bases). This CDR3 is 14 amino acids long. V was cut by 2 bases and J by 1 base, with 9 bases left in between. The V gene's germline CDR1 is SGHRS and CDR2 YFSETQ. CDR3 sequence (DNA): TGCGCCAGCAGCTTACAGGCAACCCAAGAGACCCAGTACTTC. Its translation: CASSLQATQETQYF.

CDR3 DNA: TGTGCCAGTAGTCCCGGACAGGGGTACGGCACCGGGGAGCTGTTTTTT. It specifies CASSPGQGYGTGELFF. This rearrangement joins TRBV19 to TRBJ2-2; 9 nucleotides align to TRBD1. J lost 4 bases, V lost 5 bases, and 8 bases had no gene match. The CDR3 has 16 residues. The germline CDR1 and CDR2 sequences are LNHDA and SQIVND (reference sequence).

This chain uses TRBV28 with TRBJ2-1; tentatively, D is TRBD1 (6 bases). This CDR3 has 17 amino acids. The V and J ends lost 4 bases and 4 bases respectively, with 20 bases between them. Germline lookup yields CDR1 MDHEN and CDR2 SYDVKM. Here the CDR3 DNA reads TGTGCCAGCAGTTCCTCGGACAGCCCCACTACTTACAATGAGCAGTTCTTC. Protein sequence: CASSSSDSPTTYNEQFF.

The chain employs TRBV7-9 and TRBJ2-7; TRBD2 aligns across 14 bases. The CDR3 has 16 residues. The V gene end was trimmed by 5 bases and the J gene end by 3 bases; junction bases not matched to a gene: 6. The germline V gene has CDR1 SEHNR and CDR2 FQNEAQ (reference sequence). CDR3 coding DNA: TGTGCCAGCAGCCCCCGACTAGCGGGGGGGCGCTACGAGCAGTACTTC. It codes for CASSPRLAGGRYEQYF.

This clone was seen a single time. This CDR3 is CASSEDRGRLAGGDTQYF. The CDR3 nucleotides are TGTGCCAGCAGTGAAGACAGGGGAAGGCTAGCGGGGGGGGATACGCAGTATTTT. The chain joins TRBV25-1 to TRBJ2-3, with TRBD2 identical over 12 bases. J gave up 6 bases and V 2 bases, and 12 bases lay outside the gene matches. Germline V gene sequence: CDR1 MGHDK, CDR2 SYGVNS. CDR3 length: 18 residues.

Note on this clone: Other nucleotide sequences from this sample produce the same CDR3. The chain uses TRBV30 and TRBJ1-2, with TRBD1 matching over 7 bases. CDR1 is GTSNPN and CDR2 is SVGIG in the germline V gene (reference sequence). Trimming took 3 bases from V and 5 from J; bases not matched to a gene: 6. The length of the CDR3 is 13 residues. CDR3 protein: CAWRQDRYYGYTF. CDR3 nucleotide sequence: TGTGCCTGGAGACAGGACAGGTATTATGGCTACACCTTC.

This clone was detected a few times. V and J are TRBV19 and TRBJ1-5, with TRBD1 matching 7 bases. The CDR3 runs 13 residues. Germline CDR1 reads LNHDA; CDR2 reads SQIVND (reference sequence). Losses at the gene ends were 8 bases for V and 7 bases for J; bases not matched to a gene: 8. CDR3 DNA sequence: TGTGCCAGTGGAGGGACAGCTGGGCAGCCCCAGCATTTT. Translated: CASGGTAGQPQHF.

This sequence joins TRBV19 and TRBJ2-1; unclear D gene. V was pared by 3 bases and J by 3 bases, with 6 bases between. The CDR3 is 13 amino acids. Germline assignment: CDR1 LNHDA and CDR2 SQIVND (reference sequence). The CDR3 spells CASSMGSYNEQFF. In DNA, the CDR3 is TGTGCCAGTAGTATGGGCAGCTACAATGAGCAGTTCTTC.

In regard to this clone: A junction end diverges from the germline sequence, so it may reflect a read error. V is TRBV7-9 and J is TRBJ2-7, with D possibly TRBD1 on 6 matching bases. This CDR3 has 16 residues. From germline, CDR1 is SEHNR and CDR2 FQNEAQ (reference sequence). The CDR3 nucleotides read TGTTCCAGCAGCCCCCTTAACGGGGCAGGGGTTGGCGAGCAGTACTTC. Amino acids: CSSSPLNGAGVGEQYF.